This T cell receptor (beta chain) was sequenced for a study of spatial heterogeneity in lung cancer. Overall study: Each time, sequencing found more beta-chain sequences than alpha-chain sequences. From matched bulk RNA-seq came a T cell module score, which showed a strong correlation with TCR transcript counts in tumor regions.

Time point reported: sample taken at primary tumor resection. Tumor, nontumor lung or frozen PBMC supplied whole RNA that was sequenced unsorted. This clonotype was seen a few times. Its antigen remains unknown. TCRdb called the 5' RACE reads again in MiXCR, with one record for every CDR3 protein. The sample contains about 9,600 distinct CDR3 sequences, approximately 8% of which appear only once. Germline-derived CDR1 and CDR2 are SGHTA and FQGNSA. V was pared by 5 bases and J by 1 base, with 14 bases between. The CDR3 spans 15 residues. Overall study results and limits: Tumor mutation counts were tracked by expanded intratumoral alpha and beta TCR counts. Alpha and beta chain coverage of tumor T cells was estimated at about 6.5% and 14%, respectively.

The sequencing used lung tumor tissue, collected at surgery. The chain joins TRBV7-2 to TRBJ2-5, with D perhaps matching TRBD2 (6 bases). The receptor was isolated from a male donor with early-stage non-small cell lung cancer. The CDR3 DNA reads as TGTGCCAGCAGCCCGCCGGGGCGGGGCCAAGAGACCCAGTACTTC. It specifies CASSPPGRGQETQYF. The full variable domain, completed using reference TRBV7-2 and TRBJ2-5, is GAGVSQSPSNKVTEKGKDVELRCDPISGHTALYWYRQSLGQGLEFLIYFQGNSAPDKSGLPSDRFSAERTGGSVSTLTIQRTQQEDSAVYLCASSPPGRGQETQYFGPGTRLLVL.